This TCR beta chain derives from a study of shared clonotypes between healthy human individuals. Study-wide results and limits: Generation of non-shared clonotypes was less probable than generation of clonotypes shared by all four donors.

An assay was performed, and its level was deep. Genomic DNA (from each subset) was split evenly across several immunoSEQ plates. Method: immunoSEQ multiplex PCR; TCRdb's copy keeps in-frame clones and lacks some. The table has about a million clones, around four fifths seen once. V was shortened by 0 bases and J by 2 bases, with 9 bases between the two germline ends. This CDR3 spans 15 amino acids. The V gene's germline CDR1 is SGHRS and CDR2 YFSETQ. About this clone: Its antigen is still unknown.

This TCR came from a man between 18 and 29 years old in good health. The chain combines TRBV5-1 with TRBJ1-5, with D uncertain. The specimen was memory CD4+ T cells sorted from blood. The subset: CD45RA-negative fraction. The CDR3 DNA sequence: TGCGCCAGCAGCTTGGATGGGGATCGCAATCAGCCCCAGCATTTT. Protein sequence: CASSLDGDRNQPQHF.